The source of this T cell receptor beta chain is a study of blood T cell repertoires in COVID-19. Study context: Samples representing acute and convalescent COVID-19 were sourced from the United States, Italy and Spain.

Method: immunoSEQ multiplex PCR; TCRdb's copy keeps in-frame clones and lacks some. The data contain a few hundred thousand clones, almost 85% of them singletons. This clone was counted a few times. The sequence was collected from a man aged 50-60 years with active or convalescent COVID-19. The source material was peripheral blood.

The CDR3 region has the DNA TGTGCCAGCAGCGCGGAGGCTAACTATGGCTACACCTTC. Its translation: CASSAEANYGYTF. J is TRBJ1-2 and V is TRBV2, with unresolved D. With 6 bases removed from V and 0 bases from J, the gap between germline ends came to 8 bases. Germline-derived CDR1 and CDR2 are SNHLY and FYNNEI. The CDR3 loop spans 13 amino acids.